This T cell receptor (beta chain) was sequenced for a study of cytomegalovirus exposure and HLA in healthy donors. Researchers ran the PCR with 60 Vbeta and 13 Jbeta primers. Sequencing used immunoSEQ multiplex PCR; TCRdb keeps in-frame clones, though not all of them. The data contain 55,000 to 80,000 clones, 85% to 90% of them singletons. Germline V gene data show CDR1 as SGDLS and CDR2 as YYNGEE. V gave up 0 bases and J gave up 7 bases, with 11 bases separating them. The CDR3 totals 13 residues. To note about this clone: Its specificity is not known.

Points from the study as a whole: In an earlier analysis, in about 530 donors, most V segments appeared productive either ~90% or ~30% of the time.

This sequence originates from a female donor in good health and CMV-seronegative. What was sequenced was PBMCs. The chain combines TRBV9 with TRBJ2-7; a possible D gene is TRBD1 (5 bases). The CDR3: CASSVAWAGEQYF. Here the CDR3 DNA reads TGTGCCAGCAGCGTAGCATGGGCAGGGGAGCAGTACTTC.